A single sample gave rise to the 2 T cell receptor beta chains below, sequenced in a study of CD8 T cells in ankylosing spondylitis. Each CDR3 protein is one row after TCRdb ran MiXCR on the 5' RACE reads. The sample includes 300,000 to 350,000 distinct CDR3 sequences, around 20% seen only once; the top ten take about 4%. Material for sequencing was blood, either unsorted or a sorted T cell fraction (not recorded which). The receptors stem from a female donor with ankylosing spondylitis or in good health (not recorded which).

This clonotype was counted many times. The genes are TRBV29-1 and TRBJ2-7; 8 bases agree with TRBD2. This CDR3 has 13 amino acids. Germline CDR1 and CDR2: SQVTM and ANQGSEA. The J segment lost 6 bases and the V segment lost 6 bases, leaving 10 bases of the junction unmatched. The CDR3 nucleotides read TGCAGCGTCCTCGGCGGGGGGCGAGGCGAGCAGTACTTC. This gives the protein CSVLGGGRGEQYF.

The chain joins TRBV20-1 to TRBJ2-7, with 9 bases fitting TRBD1. The CDR3 is 11 residues long. The trim removed 7 bases at V and 7 bases at J, leaving 5 bases unmatched. Germline V gene lookup returns CDR1 DFQATT and CDR2 SNEGSKA (reference sequence). The CDR3 sequence: CSVGTGKEQYF. The CDR3 region has the DNA TGCAGTGTCGGGACAGGGAAAGAGCAGTACTTC.